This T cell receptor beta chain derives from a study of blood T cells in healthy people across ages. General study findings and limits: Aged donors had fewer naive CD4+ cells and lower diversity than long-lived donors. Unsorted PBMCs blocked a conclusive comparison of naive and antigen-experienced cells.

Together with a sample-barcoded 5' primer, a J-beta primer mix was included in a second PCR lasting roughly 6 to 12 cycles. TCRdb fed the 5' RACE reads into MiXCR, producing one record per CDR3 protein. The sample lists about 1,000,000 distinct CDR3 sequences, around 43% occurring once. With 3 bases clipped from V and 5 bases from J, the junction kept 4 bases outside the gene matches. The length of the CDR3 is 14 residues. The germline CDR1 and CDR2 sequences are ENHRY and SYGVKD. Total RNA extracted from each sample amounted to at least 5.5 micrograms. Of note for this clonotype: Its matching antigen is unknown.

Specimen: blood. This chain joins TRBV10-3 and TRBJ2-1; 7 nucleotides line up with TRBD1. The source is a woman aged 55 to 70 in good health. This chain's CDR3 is CAISDTGVNNEQFF. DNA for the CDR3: TGTGCCATCAGTGACACAGGGGTAAACAATGAGCAGTTCTTC.